The next 15 T cell receptor beta chains were all read from a single sample in a study of OX40 agonist ivuxolimab in advanced cancers. Data came from immunoSEQ multiplex PCR; TCRdb stores just in-frame clones and leaves some out. Seen here are approximately 20,000 clones, 87% observed once, and the top ten hold about 17%. This material consisted of CD4+ or CD8+ T cells sorted from blood, taken in a trial of the OX40 agonist ivuxolimab. The origin of the receptors is an adult with an advanced solid tumor such as melanoma, head and neck, liver or kidney cancer.

CDR3: CASSPRQASSYNEQFF. CDR3 DNA: TGTGCCAGCAGTCCACGACAGGCCAGCTCCTACAATGAGCAGTTCTTC. This chain connects TRBV2 to TRBJ2-1; D may be TRBD1 (6 bases). Germline values: CDR1 SNHLY, CDR2 FYNNEI. V lost 5 bases and J lost 0, with 14 bases in between. This CDR3 is built from 16 residues.

The J gene is TRBJ2-7, the V gene TRBV7-9; 8 nucleotides match TRBD1. Trimming took 3 bases from V and 0 from J; bases not matched to a gene: 16. The CDR3 has 19 residues. CDR1 and CDR2 from the germline V gene are SEHNR and FQNEAQ (reference sequence). This CDR3 reads CASSLTSGSDRVSSYEQYF. DNA of the CDR3: TGTGCCAGCAGCTTGACCTCGGGGTCGGACAGGGTTAGCTCCTACGAGCAGTACTTC. Combining the CDR3 with reference TRBV7-9 and TRBJ2-7 gives the whole variable domain DTGVSQNPRHKITKRGQNVTFRCDPISEHNRLYWYRQTLGQGPEFLTYFQNEAQLEKSRLLSDRFSAERPKGSFSTLEIQRTEQGDSAMYLCASSLTSGSDRVSSYEQYFGPGTRLTVT.

The chain combines TRBV19 with TRBJ2-5, with 8 positions matching TRBD1. The J call may be wrong; the DNA end is better matched by TRBJ2-7. Germline V gene sequence: CDR1 LNHDA, CDR2 SQIVND (reference sequence). CDR3 length: 13 residues. This CDR3 reads CASSRTGINEQYF. The CDR3 DNA follows: TGTGCCAGTAGTAGGACAGGGATCAACGAGCAGTACTTC.

The chain employs TRBV7-9 and TRBJ2-7; D tentatively reads TRBD1 or TRBD2 (5 bases each). The CDR3 runs to 17 residues. Trimming took off 1 base at V and 3 bases at J, with 19 bases between the two ends. The V gene's germline CDR1 is SEHNR and CDR2 FQNEAQ (reference sequence). In DNA form, the CDR3 reads TGTGCCAGCAGCTTAGATGAGGGGCTTTCTCTCTTCTACGAGCAGTACTTC. This translates into CASSLDEGLSLFYEQYF.

The gene calls are TRBV9 and TRBJ1-2, with D unclear. V lost 0 bases and J lost 3, with 6 bases in between. The germline gives CDR1 SGDLS, CDR2 YYNGEE. This CDR3 comprises 13 residues. In DNA form, the CDR3 reads TGTGCCAGCAGCGTAGGGGTAGACTATGGCTACACCTTC. Amino acids: CASSVGVDYGYTF.

The V gene is TRBV5-1, the J gene TRBJ2-5; 9 bases match TRBD1. The CDR3 contains 14 residues. With 6 bases clipped from V and 3 bases from J, the junction kept 6 bases outside the gene matches. Germline V CDR1 and CDR2: SGHRS, YFSETQ. The CDR3 here is CASTNRGREETQYF. CDR3 in DNA: TGCGCCAGCACCAACAGGGGGCGGGAAGAGACCCAGTACTTC. Using reference TRBV5-1 and TRBJ2-5 for the parts outside the CDR3, the full variable domain is KAGVTQTPRYLIKTRGQQVTLSCSPISGHRSVSWYQQTPGQGLQFLFEYFSETQRNKGNFPGRFSGRQFSNSRSEMNVSTLELGDSALYLCASTNRGREETQYFGPGTRLLVL.

The chain joins TRBV11-3 to TRBJ2-5; D possibly matches TRBD1 or TRBD2 (6 bases each). V lost 5 bases, J lost 0 bases, and 16 bases lay in between. The CDR3 loop spans 16 amino acids. CDR1 and CDR2 (germline): SGHNT, YENEEA. CDR3 amino acids: CASSRGDGGHQETQYF. CDR3 bases: TGTGCCAGCAGCCGAGGAGACGGGGGCCACCAAGAGACCCAGTACTTC.

The gene calls are TRBV6-5 and TRBJ2-7, with 7 positions matching TRBD1. V lost 5 bases, J lost 0 bases, and 7 bases stayed unmatched. The CDR3 has 15 amino acids. CDR1 and CDR2 from the germline V gene are MNHEY and SVGAGI. In nucleotides, the CDR3 is TGTGCCAGCAGTCTATCCGGGACAGCCTCCTACGAGCAGTACTTC. Its translation: CASSLSGTASYEQYF.

This chain connects TRBV4-1 to TRBJ1-1; no reliable D call. Germline values: CDR1 MGHRA, CDR2 YSYEKL. The CDR3 is 14 residues long. V was pared by 1 base and J by 1 base, with 7 bases between. The CDR3 is CASSQVVKNTEAFF. The CDR3 coding sequence is TGCGCCAGCAGCCAAGTGGTCAAGAACACTGAAGCTTTCTTT.

The chain carries TRBV29-1 and TRBJ2-3, with D maybe TRBD1 (6 bases). Trimming pared 2 bases from V and 3 bases from J, leaving 18 bases between. The germline CDR1 and CDR2 sequences are SQVTM and ANQGSEA. CDR3 size: 16 residues. The CDR3 coding sequence is TGCAGCGTTGAATCACTAGGATGGGGGCTTACAGATACGCAGTATTTT. Its translation is CSVESLGWGLTDTQYF.

The chain recombines TRBV6-1 with TRBJ2-5, with D perhaps TRBD1 (6 bases). The length of the CDR3 is 17 residues. V shed 2 bases and J shed 2 bases, with 18 bases lying between them. Germline lookup yields CDR1 MNHNS and CDR2 SASEGT. The CDR3 DNA reads as TGTGCCAGCAGTGAATGGACTTGGGGCAGGGGACAAGAGACCCAGTACTTC. Translating it yields CASSEWTWGRGQETQYF.

The V gene is TRBV6-4, the J gene TRBJ1-1, with a possible D match to TRBD1 (6 bases). Germline V CDR1 and CDR2: MRHNA, SNTAGT. V lost 4 bases and J 1 base, leaving 13 bases between the germline ends. This CDR3 spans 15 amino acids. The CDR3: CASSASDRQNTEAFF. The CDR3 DNA is TGTGCCAGCAGTGCCTCGGACAGACAGAACACTGAAGCTTTCTTT.

This clone was recorded only once. V is TRBV7-9 and J is TRBJ2-7; 13 bases line up with TRBD2. From germline, CDR1 is SEHNR and CDR2 FQNEAQ (reference sequence). The trim removed 5 bases at V and 2 bases at J, leaving 3 bases unmatched. This CDR3 has 15 residues. CDR3 DNA sequence: TGTGCCAGCAGCAAAACTAGCGGGGGGGCCTACGAGCAGTACTTC. Amino acid sequence: CASSKTSGGAYEQYF.

This chain uses TRBV7-3 with TRBJ2-7; no clear D. Germline CDR1 reads SGHTA; CDR2 reads FQGTGA. CDR3 length: 14 amino acids. The V and J ends lost 5 bases and 0 bases respectively, with 11 bases between them. This CDR3 reads CASSITESSYEQYF. The CDR3, as DNA: TGTGCCAGCAGCATTACAGAGAGCTCCTACGAGCAGTACTTC.

The chain uses TRBV7-6 and TRBJ2-7; 8 bases align to TRBD1. The ends lost 1 base at V and 5 bases at J; junction bases unmatched: 1. The CDR3 length is 13 residues. Germline V gene lookup returns CDR1 SGHVS and CDR2 FNYEAQ. The DNA of the CDR3 is TGTGCCAGCAGCTTAGAGACAGGGGACGAGCAGTACTTC. Protein product: CASSLETGDEQYF.